This T cell receptor beta chain was profiled in a study of blood T cell repertoires in COVID-19 (TCRdb year 2020). Concerning the study at large: Samples from collaborators originated in the United States, Italy and Spain and spanned both the acute and convalescent phases of COVID-19. A freely available public database, intended as a resource for researchers studying the immune response to SARS-CoV-2, is where the repertoires were released. The dataset comprised deeply sampled blood TCRbeta repertoires from subjects exposed to, actively infected with, or recovered from COVID-19. The samples were drawn from two sources: the first 160 participants of the ongoing ImmuneRACE study, and 950 to 1,500 subjects contributed by 6 global collaborators. The prospective study material was composed of cDNA or gDNA derived from T cells, B-cell-depleted T cells, or PBMCs. Where available, HLA class I and class II types were taken from metadata supplied by the sample provider and were not determined by assay-based typing. The sample metadata nearly always contained a de-identified subject ID, COVID-19 status, age in years and sex.

Each collaborating institution followed its own protocols to collect whole blood in K2EDTA tubes. Collaborator samples were shipped for TCRbeta analysis as frozen whole blood, isolated PBMCs, or DNA extracted from either sample type. TCRbeta CDR3 regions were amplified from genomic DNA by means of the immunoSEQ Assay, a bias-controlled multiplex PCR. Turning to the authors' computational methods: The number of nucleated cells in each sample was estimated from the amplification of reference gene primers within the assay. To quantify the absolute abundance of each unique TCRbeta CDR3 rearrangement, sequence reads were collapsed and filtered. For each sample, productive Simpson clonality was calculated as the square root of Simpson's diversity index across productive rearrangements. TCRdb took this table from immuneACCESS and kept in-frame rearrangements with V and J called. Such tables lack part of the clones; where checked against another copy, unresolved V genes explain under half of the gap, and the rest is unexplained. The D gene and trimming were derived from the DNA, and the V and J assignments and clone size from that table. The sample profile shows some 160,000 clones; about 77% of them were found once. The ten most abundant clones make up roughly 13% of the sample.

Details on this clone: Its antigen is still unknown. The input lacks base qualities; no much larger clone sits a single base away.

The CDR3 runs 17 amino acids, cysteine and phenylalanine included. Only the CDR3 DNA stays, 51 bases, in frame from base 1. According to the germline V gene, CDR1 reads SNHLY and CDR2 reads FYNNEI. Trimming takes 6 bases from V and 0 bases from J, and the germline ends sit 15 bases apart. Study-level results and caveats: How much clinical and demographic metadata was included differed by source and by participant, and the metadata was provided uncurated.

The sequence joins TRBV2 to TRBJ1-6; the D gene is possibly TRBD1, with 6 bases matching. This TCR was recovered from a woman older than 75 with acute or convalescent COVID-19. The sequenced material came from peripheral blood. The base sequence is TGTGCCAGCAGCCGCACAGGGATAAGCTCCTATAATTCACCCCTCCACTTT. It translates to CASSRTGISSYNSPLHF.